Each of the 18 T cell receptor beta chains below was sequenced from the same sample in a study of radiotherapy plus CTLA-4 blockade in lung cancer. This table comes from immunoSEQ multiplex PCR, and its TCRdb copy is limited to in-frame clones, with some not included. The sample records 60,000 to 70,000 clones, about 80% being singletons. The sample was peripheral blood, taken from a patient treated with radiotherapy plus ipilimumab. These receptors came from a human donor with non-small cell lung cancer who had a complete response to radiotherapy plus ipilimumab.

V gene TRBV6-5 combines with J gene TRBJ2-5; D is uncertain. The CDR3 covers 11 residues. Germline CDR1 MNHEY, CDR2 SVGAGI. V lost 2 bases, J lost 2 bases, and 0 bases lay in between. The CDR3 spells CASSYQETQYF. In DNA, the CDR3 is TGTGCCAGCAGTTACCAAGAGACCCAGTACTTC.

V usage is TRBV6-1 and J usage is TRBJ1-2; D unclear. Germline loops: CDR1 MNHNS, CDR2 SASEGT. The CDR3 totals 13 residues. Between the trimmed V and J ends, which lost 0 bases and 4 bases, there was a span of 6 bases. The CDR3 protein is CASSEARSYGYTF. CDR3 DNA: TGTGCCAGCAGTGAAGCGCGGTCCTATGGCTACACCTTC.

This clone was counted a few times. The chain couples TRBV6-5 to TRBJ2-3, with no clear D. Germline V gives CDR1 MNHEY, CDR2 SVGAGI. The CDR3 extends over 12 amino acids. Trimming removed 6 bases from V and 0 bases from J, with 4 bases in between. The CDR3 loop reads CASSQSTDTQYF. CDR3 DNA: TGTGCCAGCAGCCAGAGCACAGATACGCAGTATTTT.

The chain is built from TRBV30 and TRBJ2-1, with D hard to call. The CDR3 sequence is 15 residues long. CDR1 and CDR2 (germline): GTSNPN, SVGIG (reference sequence). Trimming took off 2 bases at V and 8 bases at J, with 19 bases between the two ends. The CDR3, as DNA: TGTGCCTGGAGTACCCGCAGGACCAATGGGGATGAGCAGTTCTTC. Translated, it gives CAWSTRRTNGDEQFF.

This sequence joins TRBV9 and TRBJ2-5, with 11 nucleotides matching TRBD1. V lost 4 bases and J lost 2; bases outside the gene matches: 4. Germline V gene sequence: CDR1 SGDLS, CDR2 YYNGEE. The CDR3 contains 15 residues. CDR3 coding DNA: TGTGCCAGCAGCTCCGGGACAGGGGGTCAAGAGACCCAGTACTTC. Amino acids: CASSSGTGGQETQYF.

The CDR3 sequence is CAWRGDRGNQPQHF. CDR3 DNA: TGTGCCTGGAGGGGGGACCGAGGCAATCAGCCCCAGCATTTT. J is TRBJ1-5 and V is TRBV30; possible D gene TRBD1, 5 bases. The length of the CDR3 is 14 residues. Deletions cut 3 bases from V and 2 bases from J, with 11 bases between. Germline V gives CDR1 GTSNPN, CDR2 SVGIG (reference sequence).

This clone has only a few counts. This chain links TRBV7-9 with TRBJ2-1; D might be TRBD1 (5 bases). V lost 3 bases to trimming and J lost 5 bases, with 11 bases between them. The length of the CDR3 is 14 residues. Germline V lookup: CDR1 SEHNR, CDR2 FQNEAQ (reference sequence). As DNA, the CDR3 is TGTGCCAGCAGCTTCTCAGGGATCAACAATGAGCAGTTCTTC. As protein: CASSFSGINNEQFF.

The rearrangement uses TRBV4-3 and TRBJ2-1; the D gene is possibly TRBD2 (6 bases). The CDR3 loop spans 18 amino acids. Trimming took off 0 bases at V and 1 base at J, with 16 bases between the two ends. CDR1 and CDR2 from the germline V gene are LGHNA and YSLEER. The chain's CDR3 is CASSQDSPAGTSYNEQFF. CDR3 nucleotide sequence: TGCGCCAGCAGCCAAGATTCCCCAGCGGGTACTTCCTACAATGAGCAGTTCTTC.

This clone was seen only a few times. The chain uses TRBV18 and TRBJ2-2, with D unclear. Trimming cost V 2 bases and J 0 bases, with 13 bases left between them. Germline CDR1 KGHSH, CDR2 LQKENI. This CDR3 is built from 17 residues. DNA for the CDR3: TGTGCCAGCTCACCATCGCTTGACTCCGCGAACACCGGGGAGCTGTTTTTT. Translation: CASSPSLDSANTGELFF.

This clone was observed a few times. The chain couples TRBV6-1 to TRBJ2-1, with 12 bases lining up with TRBD2. Germline-derived CDR1 and CDR2 are MNHNS and SASEGT. The CDR3 has 15 residues. V dropped 2 bases and J dropped 4; count of bases not matched to a gene: 0. The CDR3: CASSELAGGYNEQFF. In nucleotides, the CDR3 is TGTGCCAGCAGTGAACTAGCGGGAGGGTACAATGAGCAGTTCTTC.

This clone rates as medium-sized (0.01 to 0.1%). The CDR3 here is CASSLSSAYLNTEAFF. The CDR3 DNA is TGTGCCAGCAGTTTATCGTCAGCCTACCTGAACACTGAAGCTTTCTTT. The chain combines TRBV27 with TRBJ1-1; no firm D call. Trimming removed 0 bases at V and 0 bases at J, with 11 bases between. From germline, CDR1 is MNHEY and CDR2 SMNVEV (reference sequence). This CDR3 has 16 amino acids.

About this clone: The same CDR3 also results from other DNA sequences found in this sample. The chain couples TRBV9 to TRBJ2-2; D unclear. The CDR3 sequence is 12 residues long. V dropped 0 bases and J dropped 7 bases, with 4 bases sitting between them. Germline CDR1 and CDR2: SGDLS and YYNGEE. For the CDR3, the DNA is TGTGCCAGCAGCGTAGCCAGCGGGGAGCTGTTTTTT. Its translation: CASSVASGELFF.

V is TRBV19 and J is TRBJ2-4; D is perhaps TRBD1 or TRBD2 (5 bases each). Germline loops: CDR1 LNHDA, CDR2 SQIVND (reference sequence). This CDR3 has 14 residues. V lost 7 bases, J lost 4 bases, and 14 bases lay in between. CDR3 DNA sequence: TGTGCCAGTATAGGGACGGGTACAAAAAACATTCAGTACTTC. Its protein is CASIGTGTKNIQYF.

The CDR3 here is CASSPTGQPDGYTF. The CDR3 DNA reads as TGTGCCAGCAGCCCTACGGGGCAGCCCGATGGCTACACCTTC. The chain recombines TRBV7-2 with TRBJ1-2; perhaps TRBD1 as D (5 bases). The CDR3 runs to 14 residues. CDR1 and CDR2 (germline): SGHTA, FQGNSA. Trimming shortened V by 5 bases and J by 6 bases, and 16 bases separated the two germline ends.

This chain uses TRBV29-1 with TRBJ2-2, with no clear D. The CDR3 covers 13 residues. The germline V gene encodes CDR1 SQVTM and CDR2 ANQGSEA. Trimming shortened V by 4 bases and J by 1 base, and 7 bases separated the two germline ends. The CDR3 sequence is CSVGYKNTGELFF. CDR3 bases: TGCAGCGTTGGCTACAAGAACACCGGGGAGCTGTTTTTT.

This chain connects TRBV5-1 to TRBJ2-2, with TRBD2 identical over 10 bases. Trimming took 1 base from V and 1 from J; bases not matched to a gene: 4. The germline gives CDR1 SGHRS, CDR2 YFSETQ. The CDR3 totals 17 residues. DNA for the CDR3: TGCGCCAGCAGCTTGTCTAGCGGGAGCCTGAACACCGGGGAGCTGTTTTTT. Translated, it gives CASSLSSGSLNTGELFF.

The V call is TRBV18, the J call TRBJ2-1; D is undetermined. Germline CDR1 is KGHSH and CDR2 is LQKENI. The V and J ends lost 2 bases and 5 bases respectively, with 19 bases between them. The CDR3 is made up of 17 amino acids. CDR3 DNA: TGTGCCAGCTCACCATCAAGCCCGTACCTGCGTCACAATGAGCAGTTCTTC. This sequence encodes CASSPSSPYLRHNEQFF. Together with reference TRBV18 and TRBJ2-1, the CDR3 gives the full variable domain: NAGVMQNPRHLVRRRGQEARLRCSPMKGHSHVYWYRQLPEEGLKFMVYLQKENIIDESGMPKERFSAEFPKEGPSILRIQQVVRGDSAAYFCASSPSSPYLRHNEQFFGPGTRLTVL.

This chain links TRBV9 with TRBJ1-2; tentative D call: TRBD1 (5 bases). The CDR3 length is 15 residues. Trimming took off 4 bases at V and 6 bases at J, with 19 bases between the two ends. CDR1 is SGDLS, CDR2 YYNGEE, per germline. The CDR3 DNA reads as TGTGCCAGCAGCCCAACCCTGGGCAGGGATGATGGCTACACCTTC. As protein: CASSPTLGRDDGYTF.